The 11 T cell receptor beta chains presented below share a single source sample, sequenced in a study of response to subunit inactivated influenza vaccine. TCRdb re-analysed the RT-PCR reads in MiXCR, keeping a single row per CDR3 protein. The sample holds some 160,000 distinct CDR3 sequences, 9.5% to 13% seen once. The specimen comprised non-naive T cells sorted from PBMCs, sampled around seven weeks after vaccination. Receptor source: a man aged 50-59 years who received an inactivated influenza vaccine.

This clonotype was observed many times. The CDR3 spells CASSHGTHGETQYF. CDR3 DNA: TGTGCCAGCAGTCATGGGACGCACGGGGAGACCCAGTACTTC. The chain has TRBV27 and TRBJ2-5; possibly TRBD1 or TRBD2 for D (5 bases each). Germline assignment: CDR1 MNHEY and CDR2 SMNVEV (reference sequence). V shed 5 bases and J shed 5 bases, with 15 bases lying between them. The CDR3 has 14 residues.

This clonotype was observed a handful of times. J is TRBJ2-1 and V is TRBV30, with 14 bases lining up with TRBD2. The CDR3 extends over 16 amino acids. V lost 3 bases to trimming and J lost 4 bases; unmatched junction nucleotides: 5. Germline lookup yields CDR1 GTSNPN and CDR2 SVGIG (reference sequence). The CDR3: CAWRLGTSGGYNEQFF. The CDR3 DNA follows: TGTGCCTGGAGGTTGGGGACTAGCGGGGGATACAATGAGCAGTTCTTC. The variable domain in full, with the rest retrieved from reference TRBV30 and TRBJ2-1, is SQTIHQWPATLVQPVGSPLSLECTVEGTSNPNLYWYRQAAGRGLQLLFYSVGIGQISSEVPQNLSASRPQDRQFILSSKKLLLSDSGFYLCAWRLGTSGGYNEQFFGPGTRLTVL.

The rearrangement uses TRBV20-1 and TRBJ2-2, with TRBD2 as a possible D gene (6 bases). This CDR3 region has 16 residues. Germline CDR1 is DFQATT and CDR2 is SNEGSKA (reference sequence). Trimming pared 6 bases from V and 5 bases from J, leaving 22 bases between. CDR3 bases: TGCAGTGCCGCCGATACCGGGACTCCCGTAACCGGGGAGCTGTTTTTT. This codes for CSAADTGTPVTGELFF.

The chain is built from TRBV9 and TRBJ2-5; TRBD2 is a possible D gene (5 bases). Germline CDR1 reads SGDLS; CDR2 reads YYNGEE. The CDR3 loop spans 15 amino acids. Between the trimmed V and J ends, which lost 0 bases and 1 base, there was a span of 10 bases. CDR3 nucleotides: TGTGCCAGCAGCGTAGACCTAGCCGGCCAAGAGACCCAGTACTTC. Amino acids: CASSVDLAGQETQYF.

This clonotype was counted at least ten times. The chain carries TRBV3-1 and TRBJ1-2; a weak D match, TRBD1 (5 bases). V was clipped by 1 base and J by 2 bases, with 8 bases between them. CDR1 is LGHDT and CDR2 is YNNKEL in the germline V gene (reference sequence). The CDR3 has 14 residues. The CDR3 DNA is TGTGCCAGCAGCCAAGGGGCAGGGAACTATGGCTACACCTTC. It is translated as CASSQGAGNYGYTF.

The chain links TRBV20-1 to TRBJ2-4, with 8 bases that match TRBD2. The CDR3 consists of 15 residues. V lost 3 bases to trimming and J lost 2 bases; unmatched junction nucleotides: 6. Germline V gene lookup returns CDR1 DFQATT and CDR2 SNEGSKA (reference sequence). The CDR3 DNA reads TGCAGTGCTAGCCGGGGGGGGTTCACCAAAAACATTCAGTACTTC. It translates to CSASRGGFTKNIQYF.

By share, this clonotype counts as medium-sized. This chain uses TRBV4-2 with TRBJ2-3; D not resolved. From germline, CDR1 is LGHNA and CDR2 YNFKEQ. V shed 0 bases and J shed 0 bases, with 4 bases lying between them. The CDR3 runs 14 residues. The CDR3, as DNA: TGTGCCAGCAGCCAAGATGGAAGCACAGATACGCAGTATTTT. Translating it yields CASSQDGSTDTQYF.

This clonotype was found a few times. The rearrangement uses TRBV7-3 and TRBJ2-7, with D uncertain. Germline assignment: CDR1 SGHTA and CDR2 FQGTGA. The CDR3 extends over 13 amino acids. The V end lost 0 bases, the J end lost 5 bases, and 8 bases lay between the germline ends. CDR3 sequence: CASSLTFSDEQYF. For the CDR3, the DNA is TGTGCCAGCAGCTTAACGTTCAGCGACGAGCAGTACTTC.

At least ten counts were recorded for this clonotype. The chain has TRBV6-2 or TRBV6-3 and TRBJ2-1; the D gene is possibly TRBD1 (5 bases). The V and J ends lost 6 bases and 7 bases respectively, with 13 bases between them. The germline V gene encodes CDR1 MNHEY and CDR2 SVGEGT. The CDR3 contains 13 residues. The chain's CDR3 is CASSWGRPNEQFF. In nucleotides, the CDR3 is TGTGCCAGCAGCTGGGGCAGGCCGAATGAGCAGTTCTTC.

This clonotype was observed a handful of times. V is TRBV7-2 and J is TRBJ1-4, with 8 bases fitting TRBD1. Trimming removed 5 bases from V and 8 bases from J; junction bases left unmatched: 7. The CDR3 extends over 14 amino acids. Germline CDR1 SGHTA, CDR2 FQGNSA. The CDR3, as DNA: TGTGCCAGCAGCGTGAGACAGGGGAGAGAAAAACTGTTTTTT. Its protein is CASSVRQGREKLFF.

This clonotype was seen more than once but under ten times. The V gene is TRBV28, the J gene TRBJ2-7; D unresolved. Germline CDR1 MDHEN, CDR2 SYDVKM. The CDR3 is 14 residues long. V was pared by 3 bases and J by 6 bases, with 15 bases between. The CDR3 loop is CASSFLSGSSEQYF. CDR3 sequence (DNA): TGTGCCAGCAGTTTCTTAAGTGGATCAAGCGAGCAGTACTTC.